Shown below are 7 T cell receptor beta chains from a single sample sequenced in a study of blood T cell repertoires in COVID-19. Sequenced by immunoSEQ multiplex PCR; TCRdb stores in-frame clones only, minus some. The repertoire holds roughly 150,000 clones, with around 81% as singletons. The sequencing input was peripheral blood. The receptor source for this set is a man aged 60 to 75 with active or convalescent COVID-19.

This rearrangement joins TRBV2 to TRBJ1-5, with D perhaps matching TRBD1 (6 bases). The CDR3 has 15 residues. V was shortened by 5 bases and J by 6 bases, with 17 bases between the two germline ends. Germline V CDR1 and CDR2: SNHLY, FYNNEI. CDR3 bases: TGTGCCAGCAGTCTCCAGGGGAATACGGGTCAGCCCCAGCATTTT. It encodes CASSLQGNTGQPQHF.

V usage is TRBV11-2 and J usage is TRBJ2-5; 12 positions match TRBD2. Per germline, CDR1 SGHAT and CDR2 FQNNGV. The CDR3 runs 15 residues. V shed 5 bases, J shed 3 bases, and the junction held 4 bases outside the gene matches. The CDR3 sequence: CASSTRLAGEETQYF. Written as DNA, the CDR3 is TGTGCCAGCAGCACTCGACTAGCGGGAGAAGAGACCCAGTACTTC. The full variable domain, completed using reference TRBV11-2 and TRBJ2-5, is EAGVAQSPRYKIIEKRQSVAFWCNPISGHATLYWYQQILGQGPKLLIQFQNNGVVDDSQLPKDRFSAERLKGVDSTLKIQPAKLEDSAVYLCASSTRLAGEETQYFGPGTRLLVL.

V is TRBV29-1 and J is TRBJ1-5, with no clear D. The CDR3 sequence is 13 residues long. V shed 6 bases and J shed 1 base, with 10 bases lying between them. Germline V CDR1 and CDR2: SQVTM, ANQGSEA. The CDR3 spells CSVRTGSNQPQHF. The CDR3 nucleotides read TGCAGCGTCCGCACGGGAAGCAATCAGCCCCAGCATTTT.

This sequence joins TRBV21-1 and TRBJ1-2. TRBV21-1 is labeled a pseudogene. The CDR3 has 19 amino acids. CDR3: CASSKEPSRATGEGYGYTF. The CDR3 DNA sequence: TGTGCCAGCAGCAAAGAGCCTAGCCGGGCGACGGGGGAAGGGTATGGCTACACCTTC.

V gene TRBV5-1 combines with J gene TRBJ1-1; D possibly corresponds to TRBD1 (6 bases). CDR1 is SGHRS, CDR2 YFSETQ, per germline. CDR3 length equals 18 residues. The V gene lost 0 bases and the J gene lost 0 bases, with 18 bases spanning the gap. DNA of the CDR3: TGCGCCAGCAGCTTGGAGTCGAGTGGGGGCTATATGAACACTGAAGCTTTCTTT. Its translation is CASSLESSGGYMNTEAFF.

The chain uses TRBV6-5 and TRBJ2-3; the match to TRBD1 covers 10 bases. Looked up from germline, CDR1 is MNHEY and CDR2 is SVGAGI. The CDR3 totals 15 residues. Losses at the gene ends were 5 bases for V and 3 bases for J; bases not matched to a gene: 5. This CDR3 reads CASSPRGQGTDTQYF. Written as DNA, the CDR3 is TGTGCCAGCAGTCCTAGGGGACAGGGGACAGATACGCAGTATTTT.

This sequence joins TRBV29-1 and TRBJ1-1; 8 bases line up with TRBD1. V shed 6 bases and J 0 bases; nucleotides not matched to a gene: 0. Germline CDR1 SQVTM, CDR2 ANQGSEA. CDR3 length: 12 residues. DNA of the CDR3: TGCAGCGTGACAGGGGTGAACACTGAAGCTTTCTTT. This codes for CSVTGVNTEAFF.